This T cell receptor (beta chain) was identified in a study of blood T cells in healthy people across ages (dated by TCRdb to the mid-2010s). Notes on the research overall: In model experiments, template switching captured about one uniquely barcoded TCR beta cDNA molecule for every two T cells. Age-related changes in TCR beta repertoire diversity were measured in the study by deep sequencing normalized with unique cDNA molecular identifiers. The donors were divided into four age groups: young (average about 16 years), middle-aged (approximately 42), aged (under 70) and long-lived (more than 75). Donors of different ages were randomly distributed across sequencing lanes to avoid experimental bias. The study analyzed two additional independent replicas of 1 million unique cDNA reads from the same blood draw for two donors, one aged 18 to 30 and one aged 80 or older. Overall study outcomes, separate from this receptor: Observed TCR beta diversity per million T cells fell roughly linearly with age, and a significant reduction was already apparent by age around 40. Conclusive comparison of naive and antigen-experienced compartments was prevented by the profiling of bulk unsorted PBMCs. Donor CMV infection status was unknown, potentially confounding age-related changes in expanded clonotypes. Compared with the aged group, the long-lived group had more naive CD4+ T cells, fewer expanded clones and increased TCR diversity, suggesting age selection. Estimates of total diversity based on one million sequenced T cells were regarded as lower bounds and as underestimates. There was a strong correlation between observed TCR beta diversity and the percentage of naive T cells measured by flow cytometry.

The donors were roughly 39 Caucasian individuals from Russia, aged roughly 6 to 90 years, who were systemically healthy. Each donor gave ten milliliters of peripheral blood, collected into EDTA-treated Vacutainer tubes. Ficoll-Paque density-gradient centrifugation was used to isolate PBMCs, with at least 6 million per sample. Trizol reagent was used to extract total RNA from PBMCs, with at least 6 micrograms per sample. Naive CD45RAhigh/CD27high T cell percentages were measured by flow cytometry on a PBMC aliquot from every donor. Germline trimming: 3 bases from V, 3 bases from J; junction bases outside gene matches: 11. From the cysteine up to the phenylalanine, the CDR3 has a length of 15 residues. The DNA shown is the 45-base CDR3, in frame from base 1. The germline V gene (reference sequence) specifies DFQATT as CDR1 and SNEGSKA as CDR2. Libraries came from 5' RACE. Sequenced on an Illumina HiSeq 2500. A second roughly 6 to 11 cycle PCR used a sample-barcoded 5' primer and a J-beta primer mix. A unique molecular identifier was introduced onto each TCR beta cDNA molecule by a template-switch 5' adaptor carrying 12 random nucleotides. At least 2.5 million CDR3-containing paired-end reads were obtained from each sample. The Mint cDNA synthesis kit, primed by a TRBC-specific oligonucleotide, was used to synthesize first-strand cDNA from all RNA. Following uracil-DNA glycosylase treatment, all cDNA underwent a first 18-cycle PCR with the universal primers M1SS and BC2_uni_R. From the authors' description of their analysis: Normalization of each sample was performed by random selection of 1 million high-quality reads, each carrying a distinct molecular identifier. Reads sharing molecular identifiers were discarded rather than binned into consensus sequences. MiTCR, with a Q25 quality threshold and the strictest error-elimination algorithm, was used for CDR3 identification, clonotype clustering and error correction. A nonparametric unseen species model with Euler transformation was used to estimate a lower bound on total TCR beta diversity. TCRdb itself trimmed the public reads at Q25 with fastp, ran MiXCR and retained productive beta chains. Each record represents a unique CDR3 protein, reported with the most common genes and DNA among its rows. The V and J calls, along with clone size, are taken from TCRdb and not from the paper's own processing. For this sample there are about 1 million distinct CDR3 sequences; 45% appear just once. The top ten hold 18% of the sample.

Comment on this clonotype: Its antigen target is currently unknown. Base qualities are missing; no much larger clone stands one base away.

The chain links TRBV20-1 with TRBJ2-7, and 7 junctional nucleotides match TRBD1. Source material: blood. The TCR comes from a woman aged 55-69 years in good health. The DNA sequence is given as TGCAGTGCTAGGGGACGGGACAGTAACCTCTACGAGCAGTACTTC. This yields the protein CSARGRDSNLYEQYF.